What follows are 4 T cell receptor beta chains derived from one specimen sequenced in a study of blood T cells in healthy people across ages. A second PCR of about 6 to 12 cycles used a sample-barcoded 5' primer and a J-beta primer mix. TCRdb independently ran MiXCR on the 5' RACE reads; one entry per CDR3 protein. Among roughly 1,500,000 distinct CDR3 sequences listed, roughly 32% were seen once. Sequencing used blood. The origin of the receptors is a woman in her twenties or thirties in good health.

The sample holds a few counts of this clonotype. This chain uses TRBV20-1 with TRBJ1-1; possible D gene TRBD1, 6 bases. The CDR3 runs to 15 residues. Trimming stripped 3 bases from V and 1 base from J, with 15 bases between. CDR1 is DFQATT, CDR2 SNEGSKA, per germline (reference sequence). The CDR3 sequence is CSASSVGGWNTEAFF. CDR3 DNA sequence: TGCAGTGCTAGTTCTGTGGGGGGCTGGAACACTGAAGCTTTCTTT.

The rearrangement joins TRBV20-1 to TRBJ1-1, with TRBD1 matching 9 bases. The CDR3 is made up of 16 amino acids. Unmatched junction bases numbered 10, after V lost 5 bases and J lost 0 bases. Per germline, CDR1 DFQATT and CDR2 SNEGSKA (reference sequence). This CDR3 is CSAPGTGTGLNTEAFF. The CDR3 DNA follows: TGCAGTGCTCCCGGGACAGGGACTGGACTGAACACTGAAGCTTTCTTT.

The chain carries TRBV6-6 and TRBJ1-2; 9 nucleotides line up with TRBD1. Trimming took 7 bases from V and 8 from J; bases not matched to a gene: 11. The CDR3 extends over 14 amino acids. Germline-derived CDR1 and CDR2 are MNHNY and SVGAGI (reference sequence). The CDR3 spells CASTRRDRVKGYTF. DNA of the CDR3: TGTGCCAGCACCAGGCGGGACAGGGTTAAGGGCTACACCTTC.

The chain is built from TRBV9 and TRBJ1-1, with 8 bases that match TRBD1. The CDR3 spans 14 residues. V was pared by 3 bases and J by 4 bases, with 5 bases of the junction left unmatched. The V gene's germline CDR1 is SGDLS and CDR2 YYNGEE. CDR3 DNA sequence: TGTGCCAGCAGCGCCCGGACAGGGAGCACTGAAGCTTTCTTT. This sequence encodes CASSARTGSTEAFF.